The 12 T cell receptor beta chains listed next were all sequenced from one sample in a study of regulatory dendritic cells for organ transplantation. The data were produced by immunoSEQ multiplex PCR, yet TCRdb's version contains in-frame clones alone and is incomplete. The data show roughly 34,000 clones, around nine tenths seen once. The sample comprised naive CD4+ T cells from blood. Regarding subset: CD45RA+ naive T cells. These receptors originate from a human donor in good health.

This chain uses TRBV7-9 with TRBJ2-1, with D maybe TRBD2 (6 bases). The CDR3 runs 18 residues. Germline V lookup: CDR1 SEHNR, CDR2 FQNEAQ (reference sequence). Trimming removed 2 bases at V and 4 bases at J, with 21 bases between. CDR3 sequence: CASSLNQFRDSTYNEQFF. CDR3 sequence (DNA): TGTGCCAGCAGCTTAAACCAATTCCGGGACTCTACTTACAATGAGCAGTTCTTC.

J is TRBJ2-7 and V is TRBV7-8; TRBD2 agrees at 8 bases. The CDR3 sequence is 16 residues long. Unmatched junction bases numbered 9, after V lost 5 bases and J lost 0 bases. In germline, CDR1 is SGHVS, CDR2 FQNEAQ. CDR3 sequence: CASSPLSRGVSYEQYF. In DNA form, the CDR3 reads TGTGCCAGCAGCCCCCTCTCGCGGGGGGTCTCCTACGAGCAGTACTTC.

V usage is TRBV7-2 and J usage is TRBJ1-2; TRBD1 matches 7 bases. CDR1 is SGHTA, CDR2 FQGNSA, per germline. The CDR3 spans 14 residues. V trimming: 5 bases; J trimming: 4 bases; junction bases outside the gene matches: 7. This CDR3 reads CASSKDRASYGYTF. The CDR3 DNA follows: TGTGCCAGCAGCAAAGACAGGGCAAGCTATGGCTACACCTTC.

The CDR3 DNA follows: TGTGCCACCCGACCCAGGGGGCGCGGGCACACTGAAGCTTTCTTT. Protein sequence: CATRPRGRGHTEAFF. The chain has TRBV19 and TRBJ1-1, with 8 bases fitting TRBD1. The CDR3 extends over 15 amino acids. Germline CDR1 LNHDA, CDR2 SQIVND (reference sequence). Trimming at V came to 10 bases and at J to 3 bases, leaving 13 bases not matched to a gene.

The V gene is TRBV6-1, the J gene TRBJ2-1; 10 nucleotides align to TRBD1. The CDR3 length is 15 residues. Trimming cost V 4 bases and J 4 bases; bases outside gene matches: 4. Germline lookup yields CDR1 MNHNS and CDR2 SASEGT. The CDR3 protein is CASSGGQGVYNEQFF. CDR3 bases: TGTGCCAGCAGTGGAGGACAGGGGGTATACAATGAGCAGTTCTTC.

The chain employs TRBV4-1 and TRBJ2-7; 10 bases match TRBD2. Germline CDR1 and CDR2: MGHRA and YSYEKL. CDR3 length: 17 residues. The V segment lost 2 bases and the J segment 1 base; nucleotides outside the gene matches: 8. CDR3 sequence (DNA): TGCGCCAGCAGCCAATTTGCACTAGCGGGGCCTTCCTACGAGCAGTACTTC. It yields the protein CASSQFALAGPSYEQYF.

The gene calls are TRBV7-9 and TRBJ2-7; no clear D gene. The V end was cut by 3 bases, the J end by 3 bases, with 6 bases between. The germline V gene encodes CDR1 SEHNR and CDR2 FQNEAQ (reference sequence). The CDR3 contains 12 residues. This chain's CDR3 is CASSLVGYEQYF. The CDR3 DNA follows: TGTGCCAGCAGCTTGGTCGGCTACGAGCAGTACTTC.

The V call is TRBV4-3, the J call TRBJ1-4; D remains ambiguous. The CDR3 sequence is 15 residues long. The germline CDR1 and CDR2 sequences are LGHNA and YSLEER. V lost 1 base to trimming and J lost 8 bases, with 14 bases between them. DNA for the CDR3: TGCGCCAGCAGCCAAGTGGCTTACGGCTCCGAAAAACTGTTTTTT. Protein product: CASSQVAYGSEKLFF.

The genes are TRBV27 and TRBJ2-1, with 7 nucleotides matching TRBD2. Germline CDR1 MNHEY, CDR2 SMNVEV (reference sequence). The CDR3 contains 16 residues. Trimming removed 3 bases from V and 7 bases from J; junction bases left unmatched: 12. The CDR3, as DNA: TGTGCCAGCAGTTTGATCGGACTAGTGGGAATGAATGAGCAGTTCTTC. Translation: CASSLIGLVGMNEQFF.

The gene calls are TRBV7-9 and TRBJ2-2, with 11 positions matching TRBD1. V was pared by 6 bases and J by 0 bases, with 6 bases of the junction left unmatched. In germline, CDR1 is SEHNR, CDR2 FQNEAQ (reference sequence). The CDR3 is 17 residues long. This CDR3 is CASSSPGQGANTGELFF. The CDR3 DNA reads TGTGCCAGCAGTTCACCGGGACAGGGGGCGAACACCGGGGAGCTGTTTTTT.

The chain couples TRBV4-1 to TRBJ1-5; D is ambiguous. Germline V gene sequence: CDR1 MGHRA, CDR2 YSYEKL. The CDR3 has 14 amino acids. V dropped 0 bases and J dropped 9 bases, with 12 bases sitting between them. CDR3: CASSQDGPFWPQHF. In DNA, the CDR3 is TGCGCCAGCAGCCAAGATGGTCCATTTTGGCCCCAGCATTTT.

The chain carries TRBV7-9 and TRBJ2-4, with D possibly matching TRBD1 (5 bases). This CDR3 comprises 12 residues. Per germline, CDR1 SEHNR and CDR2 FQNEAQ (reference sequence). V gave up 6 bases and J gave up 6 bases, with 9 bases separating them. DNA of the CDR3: TGTGCCAGCAGTTATGGGGCAAACATTCAGTACTTC. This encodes CASSYGANIQYF.